Below are 2 T cell receptor beta chains sequenced from a single sample in a study of cytomegalovirus exposure and HLA in healthy donors. The PCR made use of 60 Vbeta and 13 Jbeta primers. Repertoires were generated with immunoSEQ multiplex PCR, while TCRdb's copy carries only in-frame clones and drops some. The sample holds some 120,000 clones, 80% seen once. What was sequenced was PBMCs. These receptors originate from a man aged 35 to 55 in good health and CMV-seronegative.

This chain joins TRBV13 and TRBJ1-5; 8 positions match TRBD1. In germline, CDR1 is PRHDT, CDR2 FYEKMQ (reference sequence). The CDR3 spans 16 residues. The V gene end was trimmed by 5 bases and the J gene end by 1 base; junction bases not matched to a gene: 7. CDR3 amino acids: CASSQRTGLSNQPQHF. CDR3 coding DNA: TGTGCCAGCAGCCAACGGACAGGGTTAAGCAATCAGCCCCAGCATTTT.

The chain joins TRBV7-6 to TRBJ2-5; the match to TRBD2 covers 10 bases. CDR1 and CDR2 (germline): SGHVS, FNYEAQ. The V gene end was trimmed by 5 bases and the J gene end by 7 bases; junction bases not matched to a gene: 10. This CDR3 is built from 15 residues. The CDR3 bases are TGTGCCAGCAGCCTAGTAGCGGGGGGAGAGGGGACCCAGTACTTC. Translation: CASSLVAGGEGTQYF.